The source of this T cell receptor (beta chain) is a study of shared clonotypes between healthy human individuals. The table came from immunoSEQ multiplex PCR; TCRdb's copy has only in-frame clones and leaves some out. Of about 1 million clones in the sample, about 76% are singletons; the top ten hold 1.4%. CDR1 and CDR2 (germline): WNHNN, SYGVQD (reference sequence). This CDR3 has 13 amino acids. V lost 4 bases and J 10 bases, leaving 11 bases between the germline ends. The receptor comes from a man aged 18 to 30 in good health. V usage is TRBV10-1 and J usage is TRBJ1-6, with D hard to call. The sample taken for sequencing was memory CD4+ T cells sorted from blood. As to subset: CD45RA-negative fraction. The DNA of the CDR3 is TGCGCCAGCAGTGCGGGAGAGCGGTCACCCCTCCACTTT. It translates to CASSAGERSPLHF.